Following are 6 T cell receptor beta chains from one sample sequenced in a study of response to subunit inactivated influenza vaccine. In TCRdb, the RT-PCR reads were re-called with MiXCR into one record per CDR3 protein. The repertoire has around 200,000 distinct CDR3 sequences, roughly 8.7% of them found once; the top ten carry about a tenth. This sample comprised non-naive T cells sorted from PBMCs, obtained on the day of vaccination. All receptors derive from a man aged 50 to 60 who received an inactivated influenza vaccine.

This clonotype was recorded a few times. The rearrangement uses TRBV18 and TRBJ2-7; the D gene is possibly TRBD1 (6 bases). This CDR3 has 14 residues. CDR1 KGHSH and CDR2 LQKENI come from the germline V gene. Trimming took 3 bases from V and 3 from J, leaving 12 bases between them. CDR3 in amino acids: CASSPAETGYEQYF. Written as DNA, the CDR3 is TGTGCCAGCTCACCCGCCGAGACAGGCTACGAGCAGTACTTC. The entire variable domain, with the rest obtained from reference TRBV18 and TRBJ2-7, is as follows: NAGVMQNPRHLVRRRGQEARLRCSPMKGHSHVYWYRQLPEEGLKFMVYLQKENIIDESGMPKERFSAEFPKEGPSILRIQQVVRGDSAAYFCASSPAETGYEQYFGPGTRLTVT.

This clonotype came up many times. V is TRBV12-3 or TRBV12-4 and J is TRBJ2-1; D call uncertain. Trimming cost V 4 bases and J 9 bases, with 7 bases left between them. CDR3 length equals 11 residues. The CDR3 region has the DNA TGTGCCAGCAGTTACCAGCTTGAGCAGTTCTTC. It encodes CASSYQLEQFF.

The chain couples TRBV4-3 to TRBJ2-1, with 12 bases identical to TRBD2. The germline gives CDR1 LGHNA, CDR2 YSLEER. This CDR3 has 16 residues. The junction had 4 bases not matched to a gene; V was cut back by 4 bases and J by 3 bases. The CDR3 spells CASSLTTSGGYNEQFF. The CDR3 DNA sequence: TGCGCCAGCAGCCTGACGACTAGCGGGGGCTACAATGAGCAGTTCTTC.

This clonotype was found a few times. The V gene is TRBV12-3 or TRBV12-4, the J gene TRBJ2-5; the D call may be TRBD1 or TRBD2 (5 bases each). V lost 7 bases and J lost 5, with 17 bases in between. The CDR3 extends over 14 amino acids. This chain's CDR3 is CASTLRGVMETQYF. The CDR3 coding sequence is TGTGCCAGCACCCTGAGAGGGGTGATGGAGACCCAGTACTTC.

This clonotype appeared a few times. The CDR3 reads CASSYSSTGNTIYF. Written as DNA, the CDR3 is TGTGCCAGCAGTTACTCGTCCACCGGAAACACCATATATTTT. The chain uses TRBV6-5 and TRBJ1-3; D is undetermined. V was cut by 0 bases and J by 4 bases, with 7 bases left in between. CDR1 is MNHEY and CDR2 is SVGAGI in the germline V gene. CDR3 length: 14 amino acids.

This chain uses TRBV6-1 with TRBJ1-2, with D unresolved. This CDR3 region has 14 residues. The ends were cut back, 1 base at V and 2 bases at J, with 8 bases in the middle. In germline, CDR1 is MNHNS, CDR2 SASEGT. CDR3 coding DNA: TGTGCCAGCAGTGAAGGCAGGTTGAACTATGGCTACACCTTC. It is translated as CASSEGRLNYGYTF.